This T cell receptor (beta chain) was sequenced during a study of T cells after yellow fever vaccination. With 0 bases removed from V and 4 bases from J, the gap between germline ends came to 11 bases. The CDR3 is made up of 14 amino acids. Germline lookup yields CDR1 DFQATT and CDR2 SNEGSKA (reference sequence). 5'RACE template switching added a universal primer site and UMIs to TCR cDNA. Each CDR3 protein is one row after TCRdb ran MiXCR on the 5' RACE reads. The table lists about 120,000 distinct CDR3 sequences, approximately 7.1% of them singletons. This clonotype was recorded many times. Its target is unknown. Whole-study results and caveats: A large majority of primary-vaccination clones showed up again after the booster (approximately 96% CD4, almost 90% CD8). Sorted repertoires could include abundant contaminating clonotypes from bulk cells. Some clonotypes were seen in both the CD4 and the CD8 compartments. These made up a small share and likely arose from convergent recombination.

The specimen comprised CD4+ T cells sorted from PBMCs, sampled about 41 days after the first yellow fever vaccination. The V call is TRBV20-1, the J call TRBJ2-3; perhaps D is TRBD1 or TRBD2 (5 bases each). This clonotype was sampled from a man aged 18 to 35 who received the YFV17D yellow fever vaccine. The chain's CDR3 is CSARDAVGADTQYF. The CDR3 DNA is TGCAGTGCTAGAGATGCAGTGGGGGCAGATACGCAGTATTTT.